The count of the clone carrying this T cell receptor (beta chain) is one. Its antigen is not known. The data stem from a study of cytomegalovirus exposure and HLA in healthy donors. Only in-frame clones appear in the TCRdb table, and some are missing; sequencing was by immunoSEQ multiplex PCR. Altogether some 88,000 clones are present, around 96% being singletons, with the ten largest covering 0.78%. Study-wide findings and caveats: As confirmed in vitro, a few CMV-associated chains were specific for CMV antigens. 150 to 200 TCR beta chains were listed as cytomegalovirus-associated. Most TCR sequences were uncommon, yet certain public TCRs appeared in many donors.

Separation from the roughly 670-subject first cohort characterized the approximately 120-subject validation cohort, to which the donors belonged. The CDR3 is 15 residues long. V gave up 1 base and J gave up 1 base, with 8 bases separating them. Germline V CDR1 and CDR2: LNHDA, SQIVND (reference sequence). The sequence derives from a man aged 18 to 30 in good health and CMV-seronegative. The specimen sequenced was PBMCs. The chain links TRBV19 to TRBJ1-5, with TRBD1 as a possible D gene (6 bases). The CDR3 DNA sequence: TGTGCCAGTAGTATAGTGCAGGGGAGCAATCAGCCCCAGCATTTT. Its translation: CASSIVQGSNQPQHF.